The TCR beta chain described here comes from a study of identical twins. A word on this clonotype: No antigen is known for it.

Study results and limitations: Out-of-frame TCR alpha sharing in monozygotic twins exceeded recombination model predictions.

Looked up from germline, CDR1 is MNHNS and CDR2 is SASEGT. The CDR3 has 21 residues. V shed 0 bases, J shed 3 bases, and the junction held 20 bases outside the gene matches. TCRdb used MiXCR to reprocess the 5' RACE reads, holding one entry per CDR3 protein. The sample contains nearly 900,000 distinct CDR3 sequences, roughly an eighth of which appear only once. All donors were healthy, and all were Caucasian. The same sample was also used in a study of yellow fever vaccine responses in identical twins.

The TCR was taken from a young woman in good health. V is TRBV6-1 and J is TRBJ1-1; 9 bases align to TRBD1. The source material was PBMCs. The chain's CDR3 is CASSEAQYRGRIHGGDTEAFF. The CDR3, as DNA: TGTGCCAGCAGTGAAGCGCAGTACAGGGGGCGCATTCACGGAGGGGACACTGAAGCTTTCTTT.